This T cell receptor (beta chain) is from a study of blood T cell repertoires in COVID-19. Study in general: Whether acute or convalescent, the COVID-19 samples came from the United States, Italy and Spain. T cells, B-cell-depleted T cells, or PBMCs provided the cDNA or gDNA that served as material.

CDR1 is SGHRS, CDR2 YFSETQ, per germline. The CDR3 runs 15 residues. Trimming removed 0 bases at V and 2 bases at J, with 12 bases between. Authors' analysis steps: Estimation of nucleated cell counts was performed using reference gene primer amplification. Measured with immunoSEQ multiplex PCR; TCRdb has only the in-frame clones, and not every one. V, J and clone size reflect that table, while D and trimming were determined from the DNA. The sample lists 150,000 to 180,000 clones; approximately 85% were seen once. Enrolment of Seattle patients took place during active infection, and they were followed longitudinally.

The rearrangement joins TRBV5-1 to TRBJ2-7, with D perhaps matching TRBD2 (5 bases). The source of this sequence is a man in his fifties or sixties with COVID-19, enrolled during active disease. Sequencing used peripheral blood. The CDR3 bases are TGCGCCAGCAGCTTGGCCAGGACGGGGACCTACGAGCAGTACTTC. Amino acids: CASSLARTGTYEQYF.